This TCR beta chain derives from a study of T cell clones after liver transplantation. Study in general: Timepoints were pre-transplant, pre-withdrawal, and after withdrawal was completed or failed.

The protocol was immunoSEQ multiplex PCR, while the TCRdb copy is restricted to in-frame clones and leaves out a portion. The table shows under 150,000 clones, with 90% occurring only once. Germline V lookup: CDR1 SNHLY, CDR2 FYNNEI. Trimming shortened V by 2 bases and J by 0 bases, and 9 bases separated the two germline ends. The length of the CDR3 is 15 residues. The chain couples TRBV2 to TRBJ2-3; TRBD2 might be the D (5 bases). Sample: CD4+ T cells from blood, taken 12 months after liver transplant. The source of this sequence is a human patient who received a liver transplant. Part of the T cells may come from the graft donor. The CDR3: CASSESGSSTDTQYF. The CDR3 DNA reads TGTGCCAGCAGTGAATCGGGATCTAGCACAGATACGCAGTATTTT. Full variable domain (rest looked up from reference TRBV2 and TRBJ2-3): EPEVTQTPSHQVTQMGQEVILRCVPISNHLYFYWYRQILGQKVEFLVSFYNNEISEKSEIFDDQFSVERPDGSNFTLKIRSTKLEDSAMYFCASSESGSSTDTQYFGPGTRLTVL.